This T cell receptor beta chain was observed in a study of T cell responses to AZD1222 COVID-19 vaccine (dated by TCRdb to the early 2020s). For the study in its entirety: AZD1222 recipients with second doses at about 4 weeks or about 12 weeks were pooled, because spike-specific TCR depth and breadth did not differ between schedules. A total of roughly 240 trial participants underwent TCR sequencing, of whom nearly 210 received two doses of AZD1222 and about 26 received two doses of the MenACWY control vaccine. Trial participants were enrolled into age subgroups of 18-55, 56-69 and 70-plus years, which contained roughly 140, 27 and 60 TCR-sequenced participants, respectively. The full study reports these points: Conclusions about previously exposed vaccinees are limited, since just five or six AZD1222 recipients were seropositive for SARS-CoV-2 at baseline. After two AZD1222 doses, both the breadth and the depth of spike-specific TCRs were significantly higher than at day 0 and than in MenACWY recipients. Reportedly, close to half of the unique spike-specific TCRs recognized epitopes lying outside the regions that are mutated in the B.1.351 and B.1.1.7 variants. Because no day 14 peak-response samples were available, repertoires were characterized only after the peak T cell response. Vaccine-associated CD4 TCRs spanned the whole spike protein, with dominant responses in regions 160-218 and 743-854. In the small 56-69-year group, the increase in depth fell short of significance, most likely because of low power. Participants were mostly white British and included more females than males, and it was suggested by the authors that clonal diversity may have been underestimated.

The CDR3 regions of human TCRbeta chains were analyzed by immunosequencing. The paper's processing steps were these. TCRs in the repertoires were compared against a reference library of SARS-CoV-2-specific TCRs that had been generated with the MIRA antigen-specificity platform. Breadth was defined as the fraction of unique TCRs that were SARS-CoV-2-associated. Depth was defined as the fraction of total T cells that were SARS-CoV-2-associated. Using the MIRA data, each spike-specific TCR was assigned both to the spike region to which the TCR was reactive and to a CD4 or CD8 class. Log10-transformed breadth and depth values were compared by one-way ANOVA with Sidak's multiple comparisons tests. In its TCRdb copy, this immuneACCESS table keeps in-frame sequences only and misses some clones. Where compared with another copy, unresolved V genes explain less than half of these, and the others have no known cause. The V and J calls and clone size are taken from that table; D and trimming were inferred from the DNA. The sample contains 120,000 or so clones, 85% to 90% of them found a single time. The ten largest make up 25% to 30% of the sample.

The CDR3 sequence holds 16 residues, the cysteine and phenylalanine included. Only the CDR3 region is kept as DNA, spanning 48 bases read in frame from base 1. V gives up 5 bases and J gives up 6 bases, and the segment between their germline ends measures 22 bases. The germline V gene (reference sequence) specifies LNHDA as CDR1 and SQIVND as CDR2. Of note for this clone: It lacks a known antigen. No much larger clonotype is one base removed from it; base qualities were not supplied.

The sample's time point label, decoded: baseline before first vaccination. The vaccinee samples were drawn from two UK trials, COV001 and COV002, one of which was a single-blind randomized controlled phase 2/3 trial testing AZD1222 (ChAdOx1 nCoV-19) in healthy adults. For TCRbeta chain sequencing, PBMC samples were collected from trial participants at day 0 and at day 28 after the second dose. The chain uses TRBV19 and TRBJ1-2, with TRBD1 perhaps the D gene, on 6 matching bases. This TCR was sampled from an adult in good health. The material was peripheral blood, obtained on day 0 of AZD1222 vaccination. The sequenced DNA is TGTGCCAGTAGTCCCTCAGCGACAGGCCTGAAGGATGGCTACACCTTC. The encoded protein is CASSPSATGLKDGYTF.